Listed below are T cell receptor beta chains from one sample, sequenced in a study of monozygotic twins with inflammatory bowel disease. TCRdb re-called the 5' RACE reads; every CDR3 protein appears as one record, without DNA. The sample has over 150,000 distinct CDR3 sequences. Material: blood. These receptors came from a human donor with ulcerative colitis or Crohn's disease, or a healthy co-twin of an affected twin (not recorded which). The CDR3 runs from the conserved cysteine through the conserved F or W. Fields, in order: V gene, J gene, CDR3 protein.

>TRBV15|TRBJ2-1
CATSLGGDGNEQFF
>TRBV2|TRBJ1-1
CASSIQNTEAFF
>TRBV7-4|TRBJ1-1
CASSINLEAFF
>TRBV7-2|TRBJ1-1
CASSLAGRMNTEAFF
>TRBV19|TRBJ2-1
CASSSNRENNEQFF
>TRBV12-3/TRBV12-4|TRBJ2-1
CASSRDRGSNNEQFF
>TRBV19|TRBJ1-5
CASGSPLPGQPQHF
>TRBV20-1|TRBJ2-6
CSARDYGGISSGANVLTF
>TRBV19|TRBJ1-5
CASSILRNQPQHF
>TRBV19|TRBJ1-5
CASSIPTGTSGSNSNQPQHF
>TRBV20-1|TRBJ2-1
CSARPREFGRISSYNEQFF
>TRBV3-1|TRBJ2-3
CASSQVILAGVDTQYF
>TRBV6-6|TRBJ2-7
CASSYSRTHEQYF
>TRBV20-1|TRBJ2-3
CSARTRVAGSTDTQYF
>TRBV7-8|TRBJ1-2
CASSPRPGANYGYTF
>TRBV19|TRBJ1-5
CASRIDTGEGQPQHF
>TRBV5-1|TRBJ2-7
CASSTGTETYEQYF
>TRBV3-1|TRBJ1-5
CASSQDLRGGQPQHF
>TRBV20-1|TRBJ2-5
CSATPSEENRYQETQYF
>TRBV5-1|TRBJ2-7
CASSLVGTGRLHEQYF
>TRBV7-3|TRBJ2-2
CASSLRGGRLNTGELFF
>TRBV7-8|TRBJ1-1
CASSLRTGSNTEAFF
>TRBV6-4|TRBJ2-2
CASSSGELPTGELFF
>TRBV9|TRBJ1-1
CASSVRMNTEAFF
>TRBV4-3|TRBJ1-2
CASSQDFFETGKFYGYTF
>TRBV10-3|TRBJ2-2
CAISELNSNTGELFF
>TRBV7-3|TRBJ1-5
CASKPPPGASFNQPQHF
>TRBV5-1|TRBJ2-7
CASSERTAAEQYF
>TRBV28|TRBJ2-2
CASSSPDSTNTGELFF
>TRBV30|TRBJ1-1
CAWSRGSTEAFF
>TRBV6-5|TRBJ2-2
CASSYHRGWQDTGELFF
>TRBV5-1|TRBJ2-7
CASSLGGTGTSYEQYF
>TRBV27|TRBJ2-7
CASSWGTGAYEQYF